The entry that follows covers one TCR beta chain sequence. The data stem from a study of control samples from healthy donors and cancer patients. The CDR3 has 14 residues. V was cut by 4 bases and J by 10 bases, with 16 bases left in between. The germline V gene encodes CDR1 MDHEN and CDR2 SYDVKM. The assay was immunoSEQ multiplex PCR, and TCRdb's table has in-frame clones only and misses some. The repertoire holds fewer than 95,000 clones, roughly 91% seen once, with less than 20% in the top ten. The sequenced sample consisted of blood. The rearrangement joins TRBV28 to TRBJ1-4; D is uncertain. The sequence came from a man aged 30-40 years in good health. CDR3 sequence: CASSSYGEGAKLFF. CDR3 coding DNA: TGTGCCAGCAGTTCGTATGGCGAGGGTGCAAAACTGTTTTTT.